The T cell receptor (beta chain) described here comes from a study of PD-L1 blockade in urothelial cancer. Study overall: Each participant's history included 0 to 3 prior chemotherapy regimens. The researchers analyzed blood 3 weeks (second dose) and 6 weeks after treatment start.

Study-wide results and caveats: Blood TCR clonality below the median before treatment was a predictor of better survival.

The repertoire was sequenced with immunoSEQ multiplex PCR; TCRdb's copy has only in-frame clones and lacks some. Among 40,000 to 50,000 clones, 82% were seen once, and the ten largest hold about 13%. Concerning this clone itself: Its antigen is unidentified.

Described time point: peripheral blood 6 weeks after treatment start. Pretreatment and on-treatment samples were taken, numbering 1 to 8 per patient. The source was PBMCs, collected around atezolizumab (anti-PD-L1) treatment. The receptor was derived from a man in his fifties or sixties with urothelial cancer.

The CDR3 protein is CARRGGSGELFF. For the CDR3, the DNA is TGTGCCCGAAGGGGGGGAAGCGGGGAGCTGTTTTTT. This sequence joins TRBV7-2 and TRBJ2-2; D is perhaps TRBD2 (7 bases). V was clipped by 11 bases and J by 7 bases, with 14 bases between them. This CDR3 has 12 amino acids. Germline CDR1 and CDR2: SGHTA and FQGNSA.